This T cell receptor (beta chain) stems from a study of blood T cell repertoires in COVID-19. Whole-study context: Nucleic acid was either cDNA or gDNA, and it came from T cells, B-cell-depleted T cells, or PBMCs.

The germline CDR1 and CDR2 sequences are MNHNS and SASEGT. Trimming took off 2 bases at V and 2 bases at J, with 9 bases between the two ends. The CDR3 has 15 amino acids. In the original workflow: Reference gene primer amplification yielded estimated nucleated cell counts. Repertoires were generated with immunoSEQ multiplex PCR, while TCRdb's copy carries only in-frame clones and drops some. V and J calls and clone size follow that table, whereas D and trimming were derived from the DNA. The data show fewer than 200,000 clones, 76% seen once. This clonotype was obtained from a woman in her forties or fifties with active or convalescent COVID-19. The rearrangement uses TRBV6-1 and TRBJ2-2; perhaps TRBD2 as D (7 bases). What was sequenced was peripheral blood. The CDR3 DNA reads as TGTGCCAGCAGTGAATCGGGGGGCAACACCGGGGAGCTGTTTTTT. It encodes CASSESGGNTGELFF.